These 16 T cell receptor beta chains came from one sample sequenced in a study of spatial heterogeneity in lung cancer. Stated time point: sample taken at primary tumor resection. Whole RNA obtained from tumor, nontumor lung or frozen PBMC underwent sequencing without sorting. One entry per CDR3 protein results from TCRdb running MiXCR on the 5' RACE reads. The table shows roughly 36,000 distinct CDR3 sequences, with around 5.8% occurring only once. Here the sequenced sample was PBMCs, taken at surgery. The receptors originated from a male donor with early-stage non-small cell lung cancer.

Turning to this clonotype: A read error is possible here, since a much larger clone lies one base away. Without the conserved terminal phenylalanine or tryptophan, this CDR3 likely stems from a read error. This rearrangement joins TRBV4-2 to TRBJ2-7, with D tentatively TRBD2 (5 bases). V lost 0 bases and J lost 9, with 18 bases in between. The CDR3 is made up of 15 amino acids. Germline values: CDR1 LGHNA, CDR2 YNFKEQ. CDR3 protein: CASSQDSGSAGGQYY. The CDR3 DNA follows: TGTGCCAGCAGCCAAGATTCCGGATCGGCAGGAGGGCAGTACTAC.

The table lists this clonotype with a few counts. The chain combines TRBV4-1 with TRBJ1-5; D is possibly TRBD1 (6 bases). With 0 bases removed from V and 5 bases from J, the gap between germline ends came to 14 bases. The CDR3 runs 16 residues. CDR1 and CDR2 from the germline V gene are MGHRA and YSYEKL. The CDR3 is CASSQELSRGDQPQHF. CDR3 nucleotides: TGCGCCAGCAGCCAAGAACTGAGCAGGGGTGATCAGCCCCAGCATTTT.

This clonotype was picked up many times. The chain links TRBV4-1 to TRBJ1-1; D gene uncertain. The CDR3 runs 13 residues. Germline assignment: CDR1 MGHRA and CDR2 YSYEKL. V lost 6 bases and J lost 7, with 15 bases in between. CDR3 region: CASRIRESDEAFF. Here the CDR3 DNA reads TGCGCCAGCAGGATTAGGGAATCGGATGAAGCTTTCTTT.

The table lists this clonotype with a few counts. V and J are TRBV5-4 and TRBJ2-5; tentatively, D is TRBD2 (7 bases). The CDR3 sequence is 14 residues long. V was clipped by 5 bases and J by 4 bases, with 15 bases between them. Germline lookup yields CDR1 SGHNT and CDR2 YYREEE (reference sequence). The CDR3 nucleotides read TGTGCCAGCAGGACTGGGGGGGCCCTAGAGACCCAGTACTTC. Translated: CASRTGGALETQYF. The full variable domain, with the rest looked up from reference TRBV5-4 and TRBJ2-5, is ETGVTQSPTHLIKTRGQQVTLRCSSQSGHNTVSWYQQALGQGPQFIFQYYREEENGRGNFPPRFSGLQFPNYSSELNVNALELDDSALYLCASRTGGALETQYFGPGTRLLVL.

This clonotype was found a few times. The chain recombines TRBV4-2 with TRBJ2-2, with 16 positions matching TRBD2. With V trimmed by 4 bases and J by 0 bases, 5 bases remained unmatched. Germline V CDR1 and CDR2: LGHNA, YNFKEQ. The CDR3 has 19 residues. The CDR3 region has the DNA TGTGCCAGCAGCCCCCTGGGACTAGCGGGGGGGCCGAACACCGGGGAGCTGTTTTTT. Translating it yields CASSPLGLAGGPNTGELFF.

This clonotype was seen at least ten times. The V call is TRBV20-1, the J call TRBJ2-6; D perhaps matches TRBD2 (6 bases). There are 17 residues in the CDR3. Germline assignment: CDR1 DFQATT and CDR2 SNEGSKA (reference sequence). V was trimmed by 5 bases and J by 0 bases, leaving 17 bases between them. Written as DNA, the CDR3 is TGCAGTGCTCCCGAACTAGCCCGCTACTCTGGGGCCAACGTCCTGACTTTC. It translates to CSAPELARYSGANVLTF.

This clonotype was counted only a few times. The chain uses TRBV7-9 and TRBJ2-7; TRBD1 is a possible D gene (5 bases). V lost 5 bases, J lost 0 bases, and 11 bases lay in between. CDR3 length: 14 amino acids. Germline V lookup: CDR1 SEHNR, CDR2 FQNEAQ (reference sequence). As DNA, the CDR3 is TGTGCCAGCAGCCGGACACCCAGCTCCTACGAGCAGTACTTC. Translated, it gives CASSRTPSSYEQYF.

This clonotype was seen many times. This sequence joins TRBV28 and TRBJ1-5, with a possible D match to TRBD1 (5 bases). This CDR3 contains 17 residues. Per the germline V gene, CDR1 is MDHEN and CDR2 is SYDVKM. V shed 3 bases and J shed 2 bases, with 17 bases lying between them. The DNA for the CDR3 is TGTGCCAGCAGTTTTGTGGGGACTGGGGTTCGCAATCAGCCCCAGCATTTT. It is translated as CASSFVGTGVRNQPQHF.

This clonotype occurred a few times. The CDR3 bases are TGTGCCAGCAGTCTGGGCAAAAACATTCAGTACTTC. As protein: CASSLGKNIQYF. J is TRBJ2-4 and V is TRBV5-5, with D unresolved. This CDR3 spans 12 amino acids. Looked up from germline, CDR1 is SGHKS and CDR2 is YYEKEE (reference sequence). V was pared by 5 bases and J by 3 bases, with 6 bases between.

This clonotype occurred many times. V is TRBV20-1 and J is TRBJ2-3; D is ambiguous. The CDR3 runs 12 residues. Trimming took 6 bases from V and 1 from J, leaving 8 bases between them. Germline V gives CDR1 DFQATT, CDR2 SNEGSKA (reference sequence). The DNA of the CDR3 is TGCAGTGCAATGATTGGCACAGATACGCAGTATTTT. This translates into CSAMIGTDTQYF.

This clonotype showed up just a few times. V and J are TRBV19 and TRBJ2-6; 7 bases line up with TRBD1. The CDR3 is 18 amino acids. Germline CDR1 reads LNHDA; CDR2 reads SQIVND (reference sequence). Germline trimming cut 6 bases from V and 0 bases from J; bases unmatched to any gene: 11. Here the CDR3 reads CASSLSTGALSGANVLTF. CDR3 bases: TGTGCCAGTAGCTTGAGCACAGGGGCCCTCTCTGGGGCCAACGTCCTGACTTTC.

This clonotype was recorded at least ten times. This chain joins TRBV7-2 and TRBJ1-2, with 9 bases that match TRBD1. The V and J ends lost 5 bases and 13 bases, in that order; junction bases with no gene match: 8. The CDR3 extends over 12 amino acids. Germline CDR1 and CDR2: SGHTA and FQGNSA. The CDR3 nucleotides read TGTGCCAGCAGCAGGGACAGGGCCTTCTGCACCTTC. Translation gives CASSRDRAFCTF.

This clonotype has ten or more counts. One end of the junction varies from germline; a read error may be responsible. The chain recombines TRBV7-7 with TRBJ2-7; 9 nucleotides agree with TRBD2. The length of the CDR3 is 13 residues. The germline V gene encodes CDR1 SSHAT and CDR2 FNYEAQ (reference sequence). The CDR3 sequence is CASSSSGGSEQYF. CDR3 in DNA: TGTGCTAGCAGTTCGAGCGGGGGGAGCGAGCAGTACTTC. The full variable domain, rest sourced from reference TRBV7-7 and TRBJ2-7, is GAGVSQSPRYKVTKRGQDVTLRCDPISSHATLYWYQQALGQGPEFLTYFNYEAQPDKSGLPSDRFSAERPEGSISTLTIQRTEQRDSAMYRCASSSSGGSEQYFGPGTRLTVT.

This clonotype appeared a few times. The rearrangement links TRBV10-2 to TRBJ2-3; 7 bases are a match to TRBD2. V lost 3 bases, J lost 1 base, and 7 bases stayed unmatched. Germline CDR1 WSHSY, CDR2 SAAADI. CDR3 length equals 16 residues. As DNA, the CDR3 is TGCGCCAGCAGTGATCTAGCGGCCCAAGGCACAGATACGCAGTATTTT. Translated: CASSDLAAQGTDTQYF.

This chain joins TRBV5-6 and TRBJ1-5, with 7 bases identical to TRBD1. Unmatched junction bases numbered 8, after V lost 4 bases and J lost 4 bases. Germline-derived CDR1 and CDR2 are SGHDT and YYEEEE. This CDR3 region has 15 residues. CDR3 in DNA: TGTGCCAGCAGCAGAGGGGACAGCCAAAATCAGCCCCAGCATTTT. This encodes CASSRGDSQNQPQHF. Full variable domain (outside the CDR3, taken from reference TRBV5-6 and TRBJ1-5): DAGVTQSPTHLIKTRGQQVTLRCSPKSGHDTVSWYQQALGQGPQFIFQYYEEEERQRGNFPDRFSGHQFPNYSSELNVNALLLGDSALYLCASSRGDSQNQPQHFGDGTRLSIL.

The J gene is TRBJ1-1, the V gene TRBV18, with D possibly being TRBD1 (6 bases). In germline, CDR1 is KGHSH, CDR2 LQKENI. The germline V and J ends were trimmed by 10 bases and 3 bases, with 15 bases remaining between them. The CDR3 has 13 residues. The DNA of the CDR3 is TGTGCCACCAAACCGCACAGGGACACTGAAGCTTTCTTT. It encodes CATKPHRDTEAFF.